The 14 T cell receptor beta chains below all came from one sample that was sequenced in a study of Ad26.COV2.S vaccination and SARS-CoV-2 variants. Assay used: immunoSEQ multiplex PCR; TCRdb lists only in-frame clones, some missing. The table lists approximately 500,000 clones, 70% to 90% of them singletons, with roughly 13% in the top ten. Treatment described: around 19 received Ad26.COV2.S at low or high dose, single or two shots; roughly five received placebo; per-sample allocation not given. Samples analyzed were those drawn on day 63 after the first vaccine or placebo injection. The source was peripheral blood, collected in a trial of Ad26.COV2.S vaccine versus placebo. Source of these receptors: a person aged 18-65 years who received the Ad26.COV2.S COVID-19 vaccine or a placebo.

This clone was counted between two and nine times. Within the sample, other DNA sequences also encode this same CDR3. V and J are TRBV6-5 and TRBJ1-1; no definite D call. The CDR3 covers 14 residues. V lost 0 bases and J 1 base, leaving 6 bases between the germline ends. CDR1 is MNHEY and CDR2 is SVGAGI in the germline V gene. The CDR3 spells CASSYSGRNTEAFF. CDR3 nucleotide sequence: TGTGCCAGCAGTTACTCGGGTCGGAACACTGAAGCTTTCTTT.

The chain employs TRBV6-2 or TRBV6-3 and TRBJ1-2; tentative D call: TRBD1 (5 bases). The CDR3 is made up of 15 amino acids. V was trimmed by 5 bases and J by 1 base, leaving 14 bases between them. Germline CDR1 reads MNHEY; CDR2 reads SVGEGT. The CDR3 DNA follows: TGTGCCAGCAGTCCCATGGGACGGATTAACTATGGCTACACCTTC. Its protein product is CASSPMGRINYGYTF.

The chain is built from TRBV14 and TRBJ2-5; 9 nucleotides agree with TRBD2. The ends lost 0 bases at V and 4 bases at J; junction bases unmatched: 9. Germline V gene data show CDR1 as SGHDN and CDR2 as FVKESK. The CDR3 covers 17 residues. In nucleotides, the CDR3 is TGTGCCAGCAGCCAAGATCTTATTAGCGGGAGAGGAGAGACCCAGTACTTC. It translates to CASSQDLISGRGETQYF.

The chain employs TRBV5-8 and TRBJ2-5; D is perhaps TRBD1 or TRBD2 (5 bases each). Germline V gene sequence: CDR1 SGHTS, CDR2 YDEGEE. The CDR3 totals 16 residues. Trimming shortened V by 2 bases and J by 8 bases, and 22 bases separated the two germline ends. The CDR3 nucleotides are TGTGCCAGCAGCTTAGAGGTCGGGGCCCTCCTGAGAACCCAGTACTTC. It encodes CASSLEVGALLRTQYF.

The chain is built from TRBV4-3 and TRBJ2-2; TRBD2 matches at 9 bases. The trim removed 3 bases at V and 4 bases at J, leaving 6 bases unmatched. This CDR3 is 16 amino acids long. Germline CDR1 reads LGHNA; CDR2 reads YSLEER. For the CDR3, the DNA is TGCGCCAGCAGCCAGATAGCGGGAGCTGGCACCGGGGAGCTGTTTTTT. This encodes CASSQIAGAGTGELFF.

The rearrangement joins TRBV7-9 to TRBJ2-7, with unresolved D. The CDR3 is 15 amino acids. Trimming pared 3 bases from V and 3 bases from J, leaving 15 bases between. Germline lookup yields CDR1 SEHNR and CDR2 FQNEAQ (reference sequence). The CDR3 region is CASSFSVRLNYEQYF. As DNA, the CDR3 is TGTGCCAGCAGCTTCTCCGTCAGGCTTAACTACGAGCAGTACTTC.

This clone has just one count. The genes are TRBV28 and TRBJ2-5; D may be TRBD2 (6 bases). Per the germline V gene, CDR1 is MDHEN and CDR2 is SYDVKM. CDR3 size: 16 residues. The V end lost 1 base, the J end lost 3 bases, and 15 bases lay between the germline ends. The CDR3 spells CASSLFGAGREETQYF. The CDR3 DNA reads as TGTGCCAGCAGTTTATTTGGGGCGGGACGGGAAGAGACCCAGTACTTC.

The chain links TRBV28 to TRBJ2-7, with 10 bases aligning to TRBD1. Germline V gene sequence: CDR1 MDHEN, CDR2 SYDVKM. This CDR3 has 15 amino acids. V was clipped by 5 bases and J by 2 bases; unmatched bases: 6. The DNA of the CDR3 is TGTGCCAGCAGTATAGGACAGGGGGGGGCCTACGAGCAGTACTTC. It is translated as CASSIGQGGAYEQYF.

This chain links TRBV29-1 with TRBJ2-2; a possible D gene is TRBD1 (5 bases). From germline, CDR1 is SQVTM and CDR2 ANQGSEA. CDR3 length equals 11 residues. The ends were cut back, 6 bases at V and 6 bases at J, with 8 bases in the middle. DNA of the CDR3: TGCAGCGTAAGGGGTGCCGGGGAGCTGTTTTTT. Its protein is CSVRGAGELFF.

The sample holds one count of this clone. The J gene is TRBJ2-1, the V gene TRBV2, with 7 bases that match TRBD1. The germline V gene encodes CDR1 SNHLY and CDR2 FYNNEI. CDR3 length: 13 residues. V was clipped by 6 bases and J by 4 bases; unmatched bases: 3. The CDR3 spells CASSGTAYNEQFF. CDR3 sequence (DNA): TGTGCCAGCAGCGGGACAGCTTACAATGAGCAGTTCTTC.

This chain's CDR3 is CASSPRGATEAFF. CDR3 coding DNA: TGCGCCAGCAGCCCGAGGGGGGCCACTGAAGCTTTCTTT. The V call is TRBV5-1, the J call TRBJ1-1; perhaps TRBD1 as D (6 bases). V lost 4 bases to trimming and J lost 4 bases, with 11 bases between them. This CDR3 is 13 amino acids long. Per the germline V gene, CDR1 is SGHRS and CDR2 is YFSETQ.

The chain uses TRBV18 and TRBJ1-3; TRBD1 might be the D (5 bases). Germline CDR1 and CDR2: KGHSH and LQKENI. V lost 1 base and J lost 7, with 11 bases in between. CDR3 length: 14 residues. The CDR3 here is CASSPQGSVNTIYF. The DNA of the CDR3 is TGTGCCAGCTCACCACAGGGGTCAGTTAACACCATATATTTT.

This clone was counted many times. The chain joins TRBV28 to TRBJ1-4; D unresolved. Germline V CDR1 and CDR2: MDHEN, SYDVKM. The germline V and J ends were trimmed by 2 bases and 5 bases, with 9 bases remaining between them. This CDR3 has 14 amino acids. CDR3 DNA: TGTGCCAGCAGTTTAGAGATGGGGAATGAAAAACTGTTTTTT. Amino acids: CASSLEMGNEKLFF.

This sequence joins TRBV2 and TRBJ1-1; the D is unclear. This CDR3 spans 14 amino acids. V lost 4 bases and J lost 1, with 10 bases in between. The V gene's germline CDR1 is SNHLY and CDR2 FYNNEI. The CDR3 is CASSAPGSNTEAFF. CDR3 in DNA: TGTGCCAGCAGTGCCCCGGGCTCGAACACTGAAGCTTTCTTT.